This entry concerns a single T cell receptor (beta chain). This clonotype appeared many times. Its antigen is still unknown. Base quality data are lacking; no much larger clone is found one base away. This sample is part of a study of T-cell reconstitution after alpha-beta-depleted transplantation in children (dated by TCRdb to about 2016). About the investigation overall: T-cell immune reconstitution after TCRalphabeta/CD19-depleted allogeneic hematopoietic cell transplantation in children was quantitatively tracked in the study by means of TCR repertoire profiling.

Libraries were constructed by PCR. Sequencing relied on an Illumina HiSeq 2500. To normalize quantification of the TCRbeta repertoire, the TCR libraries were built with molecular barcoding that relied on unique molecular identifiers. Using fastp trimming at Q25 and MiXCR clonotype assembly, TCRdb reanalyzed the public sequencing data and kept in-frame beta chains. All rows with the same CDR3 protein become a single entry with the most common DNA and genes. In this sample the table shows a few hundred thousand distinct CDR3 sequences, around 7% of which occur a single time. The ten most abundant clones make up less than 7% of the sample. What the treatment or condition label conveys for this sample: allogeneic hematopoietic cell transplantation with graft depleted of TCRalphabeta T cells and CD19 B cells. The children who served as transplant recipients had been given grafts of TCRalphabeta/CD19-depleted allogeneic hematopoietic cells.

The investigation overall reported the following: The apparently early recovery of alphabetaT-cell counts about two months after transplant reportedly depended on only several hundred rapidly expanded clones that came from non-depleted graft cells. Hyperexpanded clone frequencies declined over subsequent months; after one year, T-cell counts and TCRbeta diversity were mostly attributed to newly produced T cells. In some patients, high TCRbeta diversity at day 60 was attributed to recipient T cells and intrathymic progenitors that had survived conditioning.

The germline V gene provides CDR1 ENHRY and CDR2 SYGVKD. Trimming at the junction amounts to 2 bases on V and 6 bases on J, and the germline ends lie 12 bases apart. From its cysteine to its phenylalanine, the CDR3 spans 14 amino acids. The sequence is cut down to CDR3 DNA, 42 bases in frame from base 1. The material was PBMCs, obtained before TCRalphabeta/CD19-depleted stem cell transplant. The chain joins TRBV10-3 to TRBJ2-3; the D gene cannot be named for sure. The sequence was collected from a boy under 10 years old with acute lymphoblastic leukemia, due to receive a stem cell transplant. At the DNA level, the sequence is TGTGCCATCAGTGAGCTGGCCTTGGGGGATACGCAGTATTTT. Translated, this is CAISELALGDTQYF.